This T cell receptor (beta chain) was found in a study of OX40 agonist ivuxolimab in advanced cancers. Study summary: Having had anti-PD-1, anti-PD-L1 or anti-CTLA-4 therapy before was allowed, and approximately 40% had some. Regarding the study as a whole: More expanded clones were found, on average, in CD8+ than in CD4+ T cells. Compared with others, partial responders at 0.1-3.0 mg/kg displayed clonal expansion among the lowest. There was clonal expansion of CD4+ and CD8+ blood T cells by week 6 at 0.1 to 3.0 mg/kg.

J gave up 5 bases and V 4 bases, and 8 bases lay outside the gene matches. CDR1 is SGDLS, CDR2 YYNGEE, per germline. The CDR3 runs to 15 residues. A remark on this clone: Its antigen is currently unknown.

Sequenced by immunoSEQ multiplex PCR; TCRdb stores in-frame clones only, minus some. Of about 70,000 clones listed, approximately 89% were seen once; the top ten hold 0.85% to 1.2%. This specimen consisted of CD4+ or CD8+ T cells sorted from blood, obtained in a trial of the OX40 agonist ivuxolimab. The origin of this receptor is an adult with an advanced solid tumor such as melanoma, head and neck, liver or kidney cancer. This chain joins TRBV9 and TRBJ1-1; 10 bases align to TRBD1. As DNA, the CDR3 is TGTGCCAGCAGCCCCCGGACAGGGGGGCGAACTGAAGCTTTCTTT. Its protein product is CASSPRTGGRTEAFF.